Included here is one T cell receptor beta chain sequence, with context. Its matching antigen is unknown. The entry originates in a study of PD-1 blockade in classical Hodgkin lymphoma. The study's findings and limits: Baseline diversity in complete responders resembled that of newly diagnosed patients. The study found that TCR diversity rose significantly by C4D1 in CD4+ but not CD8+ cells.

This CDR3 comprises 16 residues. After removal of 5 bases from V and 3 bases from J, the junction contained 11 bases not matched to a gene. In germline, CDR1 is LNHDA, CDR2 SQIVND (reference sequence). The table came from immunoSEQ multiplex PCR; TCRdb's copy has only in-frame clones and leaves some out. The table shows some 46,000 clones, with around 81% occurring only once. In every patient, relapse followed autologous stem cell transplantation, while exposure to brentuximab vedotin differed. Progressive disease, partial response or complete response was each patient's best response. The material was peripheral blood mononuclear cells (PBMCs), obtained before the second cycle of nivolumab. The sequence was obtained from a human donor with classical Hodgkin lymphoma. This chain joins TRBV19 and TRBJ2-5; 8 bases agree with TRBD1. The CDR3 protein is CASSPRAGGREETQYF. The DNA of the CDR3 is TGTGCCAGTAGTCCCCGGGCAGGGGGCAGGGAAGAGACCCAGTACTTC.